A selection of T cell receptor beta chains follows, all from one sample in a study of blood T cells in healthy people across ages. TCRdb re-called the 5' RACE reads with MiXCR, one entry per CDR3 protein. The repertoire consists of roughly 2 million distinct CDR3 sequences, with just under 50% occurring once and the leading ten covering 2.1%. Input material: blood. Receptors originate from a middle-aged woman in good health. Both conserved end residues are part of each CDR3. The order of the fields is J gene, D gene, V gene, clone size, CDR3 DNA, CDR3 protein. The D gene is left open where the match is weak. Part of the rows lack a size; the others show once, few, many or a class for expanded clones.

J gene: TRBJ1-5
D gene: -
V gene: TRBV4-1
clone size: -
CDR3 DNA: TGCGCCAGCAGCCAATACCCAGGTCTGAGCAATCAGCCCCAGCATTTT
CDR3 protein: CASSQYPGLSNQPQHF

J gene: TRBJ2-7
D gene: TRBD2
V gene: TRBV20-1
clone size: few
CDR3 DNA: TGCAGTGCTAGACGGAGCGGGGGGACCTACGAGCAGTACTTC
CDR3 protein: CSARRSGGTYEQYF

J gene: TRBJ2-1
D gene: -
V gene: TRBV12-3/TRBV12-4
clone size: few
CDR3 DNA: TGTGCCAGCAGTTTGACGGGATATAGTGAGCAGTTCTTC
CDR3 protein: CASSLTGYSEQFF

J gene: TRBJ2-1
D gene: -
V gene: TRBV7-2
clone size: -
CDR3 DNA: TGTGCCAGCAGCTTCCAGGAGGGGCTCCTCTACAATGAGCAGTTCTTC
CDR3 protein: CASSFQEGLLYNEQFF

J gene: TRBJ2-1
D gene: -
V gene: TRBV6-5
clone size: -
CDR3 DNA: TGTGCCAGCAGTTACTCGATTGAGTCGTGGCCCAGCTCCGCACTCTACAATGAGCAGTTCTTC
CDR3 protein: CASSYSIESWPSSALYNEQFF

J gene: TRBJ2-5
D gene: -
V gene: TRBV27
clone size: -
CDR3 DNA: TGTGCCAGCAGTTTTAGCGGCGAGTACCAAGAGACCCAGTACTTC
CDR3 protein: CASSFSGEYQETQYF

J gene: TRBJ1-2
D gene: TRBD1
V gene: TRBV6-6
clone size: many
CDR3 DNA: TGTGCCAGCAGCACTAACAGGGGTCGGAGCTATGGCTACACCTTC
CDR3 protein: CASSTNRGRSYGYTF

J gene: TRBJ2-3
D gene: TRBD2
V gene: TRBV5-1
clone size: -
CDR3 DNA: TGCGCCAGCAGCTTGATTACGACTAGCGGCACAGATACGCAGTATTTT
CDR3 protein: CASSLITTSGTDTQYF

J gene: TRBJ1-2
D gene: -
V gene: TRBV9
clone size: few
CDR3 DNA: TGTGCCAGCAGCCCCTCCGTGATAGCAAACAACTATGGCTACACCTTC
CDR3 protein: CASSPSVIANNYGYTF

J gene: TRBJ2-3
D gene: TRBD2
V gene: TRBV6-1
clone size: few
CDR3 DNA: TGTGCCAGCAGTGAGGGAGGGCCCAGAGATACGCAGTATTTT
CDR3 protein: CASSEGGPRDTQYF

J gene: TRBJ2-7
D gene: -
V gene: TRBV5-1
clone size: -
CDR3 DNA: TGCGCCAGCAGCCACGATCTAGGAGCCTACGAGCAGTACTTC
CDR3 protein: CASSHDLGAYEQYF

J gene: TRBJ2-3
D gene: TRBD2
V gene: TRBV10-3
clone size: -
CDR3 DNA: TGTGCCATCAGGCCTACCAAAGCGGGGGGGCCAGATACGCAGTATTTT
CDR3 protein: CAIRPTKAGGPDTQYF

J gene: TRBJ2-3
D gene: -
V gene: TRBV20-1
clone size: -
CDR3 DNA: TGCAGTGCTAGAGTTCTGCCCTACACAGATACGCAGTATTTT
CDR3 protein: CSARVLPYTDTQYF

J gene: TRBJ1-2
D gene: -
V gene: TRBV28
clone size: -
CDR3 DNA: TGTGCCAGCAGTCTGGGACTGAATAGTGTCTATGGCTACACCTTC
CDR3 protein: CASSLGLNSVYGYTF

J gene: TRBJ2-7
D gene: TRBD2
V gene: TRBV25-1
clone size: -
CDR3 DNA: TGTGCCAGCAGTCCGACTAGCGGGGGTTCCTTCGAGCAGTACTTC
CDR3 protein: CASSPTSGGSFEQYF

J gene: TRBJ2-7
D gene: -
V gene: TRBV12-3/TRBV12-4
clone size: -
CDR3 DNA: TGTGCCAGCAGTCCGCATACGACAGGATTTTACTCCTACGAGCAGTACTTC
CDR3 protein: CASSPHTTGFYSYEQYF

J gene: TRBJ2-5
D gene: -
V gene: TRBV12-3/TRBV12-4
clone size: -
CDR3 DNA: TGTGCCAGCAGTTTTCGGGGGAAGCGGGCTGGGACCCAGTACTTC
CDR3 protein: CASSFRGKRAGTQYF

J gene: TRBJ2-5
D gene: -
V gene: TRBV6-5
clone size: few
CDR3 DNA: TGTGCCAGCAGTTTTCGGGGCTATAGACAAGAGACCCAGTACTTC
CDR3 protein: CASSFRGYRQETQYF

J gene: TRBJ2-1
D gene: TRBD1
V gene: TRBV12-3/TRBV12-4
clone size: -
CDR3 DNA: TGTGCTAGCAGTTTAGGCACAGGGGGTTTCGATGAGCAGTTCTTC
CDR3 protein: CASSLGTGGFDEQFF

J gene: TRBJ2-7
D gene: TRBD2
V gene: TRBV3-1
clone size: few
CDR3 DNA: TGTGCCAGCAGCCAAGAAGATCTAGCGGGGGCCTACGAGCAGTACTTC
CDR3 protein: CASSQEDLAGAYEQYF

J gene: TRBJ2-3
D gene: -
V gene: TRBV10-1
clone size: -
CDR3 DNA: TGCGCCAGCAGTGAGAATGGAGATACGCAGTATTTT
CDR3 protein: CASSENGDTQYF

J gene: TRBJ2-5
D gene: -
V gene: TRBV20-1
clone size: few
CDR3 DNA: TGCAGTGCTATTAGGCTAGCGCAGGAGACCCAGTACTTC
CDR3 protein: CSAIRLAQETQYF

J gene: TRBJ2-4
D gene: -
V gene: TRBV28
clone size: -
CDR3 DNA: TGTGACAGCAGTTTAGTTCGTTACAGGCGGAGAAGGGAAGCCAAAAACATTCAGTACTTC
CDR3 protein: CDSSLVRYRRRREAKNIQYF

J gene: TRBJ1-2
D gene: TRBD1
V gene: TRBV12-3/TRBV12-4
clone size: -
CDR3 DNA: TGTGCCAGCAGTTCATTCCAGGGGGCGAACTATGGCTACACCTTC
CDR3 protein: CASSSFQGANYGYTF

J gene: TRBJ2-5
D gene: -
V gene: TRBV20-1
clone size: -
CDR3 DNA: TGCAGTGCTAGACGGGCAGGGGCCCAAGAGACCCAGTACTTC
CDR3 protein: CSARRAGAQETQYF

J gene: TRBJ1-1
D gene: -
V gene: TRBV9
clone size: -
CDR3 DNA: TGTGCCAGCAGCGTAGGTGGCACGGTGAACACTGAAGCTTTCTTT
CDR3 protein: CASSVGGTVNTEAFF

J gene: TRBJ2-1
D gene: -
V gene: TRBV6-5
clone size: -
CDR3 DNA: TGTGCCAGCAGTTACCGGGACGGTACCTACAATGAGCAGTTCTTC
CDR3 protein: CASSYRDGTYNEQFF

J gene: TRBJ1-1
D gene: -
V gene: TRBV29-1
clone size: -
CDR3 DNA: TGCAGCGTTTTGCCGGGGACAGAAGCTTTCTTT
CDR3 protein: CSVLPGTEAFF

J gene: TRBJ2-7
D gene: -
V gene: TRBV5-6
clone size: -
CDR3 DNA: TGTGCCAGCAGCTTGGGTTGGGGAGGCTCCTACGAGCAGTACTTC
CDR3 protein: CASSLGWGGSYEQYF

J gene: TRBJ2-1
D gene: TRBD2
V gene: TRBV11-2
clone size: -
CDR3 DNA: TGTGCCAGCAGCTTCCCTTTCTCGGGACTAGCGGGGGTTGAGCAGTTCTTC
CDR3 protein: CASSFPFSGLAGVEQFF

J gene: TRBJ2-1
D gene: TRBD2
V gene: TRBV11-2
clone size: -
CDR3 DNA: TGTGCCAGCAGCGCCACGTCCGGGACTAGCTTTAGTGAGCAGTTCTTC
CDR3 protein: CASSATSGTSFSEQFF

J gene: TRBJ1-2
D gene: TRBD1
V gene: TRBV3-1
clone size: -
CDR3 DNA: TGTGCCAGCAGCCAAGATTCCGGACAGGGGGACTATGGCTACACATTC
CDR3 protein: CASSQDSGQGDYGYTF

J gene: TRBJ2-7
D gene: TRBD2
V gene: TRBV20-1
clone size: few
CDR3 DNA: TGCAGTGCTAGGAAGGGACTAGCGAAAGGCGAGCAGTACTTC
CDR3 protein: CSARKGLAKGEQYF

J gene: TRBJ1-4
D gene: -
V gene: TRBV20-1
clone size: -
CDR3 DNA: TGCAGTGCTAGTGATCCGGGCTTGGGGGAAAAACTGTTTTTT
CDR3 protein: CSASDPGLGEKLFF

J gene: TRBJ2-7
D gene: TRBD2
V gene: TRBV6-6
clone size: few
CDR3 DNA: TGTGCCAGCAGTTTCGGACTAGCTTACTACGAGCAGTACTTC
CDR3 protein: CASSFGLAYYEQYF

J gene: TRBJ2-1
D gene: -
V gene: TRBV20-1
clone size: -
CDR3 DNA: TGCAGTGCTAGAGTTCCGGGGGGCGCTCAGCGTGAGCAGTTCTTC
CDR3 protein: CSARVPGGAQREQFF

J gene: TRBJ2-1
D gene: TRBD1
V gene: TRBV24-1
clone size: -
CDR3 DNA: TGTGCCACCAGTGCGGACAGGGCGAACGGTTACAATGAGCAGTTCTTC
CDR3 protein: CATSADRANGYNEQFF

J gene: TRBJ2-1
D gene: TRBD2
V gene: TRBV11-1
clone size: -
CDR3 DNA: TGTGCCAGCAGCGTAGAACTAGCGGGTAACGCCCAGTTCTTC
CDR3 protein: CASSVELAGNAQFF

J gene: TRBJ2-5
D gene: TRBD2
V gene: TRBV2
clone size: few
CDR3 DNA: TGTGCCAGCAGTGATAACGGGGGGGCCCGAGAGACCCAGTACTTC
CDR3 protein: CASSDNGGARETQYF

J gene: TRBJ2-6
D gene: -
V gene: TRBV5-6
clone size: -
CDR3 DNA: TGTGTCAGCAGCCCCCAAGCAAGGACTGGGGCCAACGTCCTGACTTTC
CDR3 protein: CVSSPQARTGANVLTF

J gene: TRBJ2-3
D gene: -
V gene: TRBV4-3
clone size: few
CDR3 DNA: TGCGCCAGCAGCCAGGCTACACTTGCGGTAGATACGCAGTATTTT
CDR3 protein: CASSQATLAVDTQYF

J gene: TRBJ2-7
D gene: TRBD1
V gene: TRBV28
clone size: -
CDR3 DNA: TGTGCCAGCAGTTTACCCCGACAGGGCCACCGGCGGTACGAGCAGTACTTC
CDR3 protein: CASSLPRQGHRRYEQYF

J gene: TRBJ2-3
D gene: -
V gene: TRBV20-1
clone size: -
CDR3 DNA: TGCAGTGCTAGTGGACTGATTTACACAGATACGCAGTATTTT
CDR3 protein: CSASGLIYTDTQYF

J gene: TRBJ2-7
D gene: TRBD1
V gene: TRBV27
clone size: many
CDR3 DNA: TGTGCCAGCAGTTGGGACAGGGGATACGAGCAGTACTTC
CDR3 protein: CASSWDRGYEQYF

J gene: TRBJ2-6
D gene: -
V gene: TRBV4-2
clone size: -
CDR3 DNA: TGTGCCAGCAGGGACAAGGGGGACACTTTACCTTCTGGGGCCAACGTCCTGACTTTC
CDR3 protein: CASRDKGDTLPSGANVLTF

J gene: TRBJ2-6
D gene: TRBD1
V gene: TRBV28
clone size: -
CDR3 DNA: TGTGCCAGCAGTTCATCCGGGACAGCGTACTCTGGGGCCAACGTCCTGACTTTC
CDR3 protein: CASSSSGTAYSGANVLTF

J gene: TRBJ2-1
D gene: TRBD2
V gene: TRBV6-4
clone size: -
CDR3 DNA: TGTGCCAGCAGTGTCGGGACTAGCGGCCCCTACAATGAGCAGTTCTTC
CDR3 protein: CASSVGTSGPYNEQFF

J gene: TRBJ1-2
D gene: -
V gene: TRBV2
clone size: -
CDR3 DNA: TGTGCCAAAACCGGGACCCACGGCTATGGCTACACCTTC
CDR3 protein: CAKTGTHGYGYTF

J gene: TRBJ1-6
D gene: TRBD1
V gene: TRBV20-1
clone size: -
CDR3 DNA: TGCAGTGCCACAGGGGGTCTAGATTCACCCCTCCACTTT
CDR3 protein: CSATGGLDSPLHF

J gene: TRBJ1-1
D gene: TRBD1
V gene: TRBV10-3
clone size: few
CDR3 DNA: TGTGCCATCAGGGACAACAGGGGGCCCACTGAAGCTTTCTTT
CDR3 protein: CAIRDNRGPTEAFF

J gene: TRBJ1-6
D gene: TRBD1
V gene: TRBV15
clone size: -
CDR3 DNA: TGTGCCACCAGCAGAGAGGGCAGGGGGGATTCACCCCTCCACTTT
CDR3 protein: CATSREGRGDSPLHF

J gene: TRBJ1-5
D gene: -
V gene: TRBV12-3/TRBV12-4
clone size: -
CDR3 DNA: TGTGCCAGCAGTGACCAGCGGCGGTACAATCAGCCCCAGCATTTT
CDR3 protein: CASSDQRRYNQPQHF

J gene: TRBJ2-3
D gene: -
V gene: TRBV20-1
clone size: few
CDR3 DNA: TGCAGTGCTACCTTCGACGGGACACGGAAAGATACGCAGTATTTT
CDR3 protein: CSATFDGTRKDTQYF

J gene: TRBJ2-5
D gene: -
V gene: TRBV20-1
clone size: -
CDR3 DNA: TGCAGTGCCTCATCCTCGAGGGGGGAGACCCAGTACTTC
CDR3 protein: CSASSSRGETQYF

J gene: TRBJ2-1
D gene: TRBD1
V gene: TRBV5-6
clone size: -
CDR3 DNA: TGTGCCAGCAGCTTGGCGACAGGGGCGCAGTTCTTC
CDR3 protein: CASSLATGAQFF